This is a list of T cell receptor beta chains from one sample in a study of T-cell reconstitution after alpha-beta-depleted transplantation in children. TCRdb recomputed calls from the PCR reads with MiXCR, one row per CDR3 protein. Counted here are just under 550,000 distinct CDR3 sequences, around 18% occurring once; the ten biggest clones make up more than 2.5%. The source material was PBMCs from the stem cell graft donor, sampled from the stem cell graft. Source of these receptors: a human donor who donated a stem cell graft to a child with acute lymphoblastic leukemia. The CDR3 runs from the conserved cysteine through the conserved F or W. A D gene is named only where the DNA matches it firmly. Where a row states a size, it is once, few, many or the class of an expanded clone; other rows omit it.

>TRBJ1-2|.|TRBV5-1|.|16
TGCGCCAGCAGCCTCGACAGTTGGACAAGGCACTATGGCTACACCTTC
CASSLDSWTRHYGYTF
>TRBJ2-1|.|TRBV6-5|.|14
TGTGCCAGCAGTTACTCCGGGACGACAAATGAGCAGTTCTTC
CASSYSGTTNEQFF
>TRBJ2-7|.|TRBV12-3/TRBV12-4|.|11
TGTGCCAGCCGGAGGGACCACGAGCAGTACTTC
CASRRDHEQYF
>TRBJ2-2|.|TRBV29-1|.|14
TGCAGCGTTGAAGACCCTAGGGGCACCGGGGAGCTGTTTTTT
CSVEDPRGTGELFF
>TRBJ1-2|TRBD1|TRBV5-1|.|15
TGCGCCAGCAGCTTTGAGGGGGCTGGAACCTATGGCTACACCTTC
CASSFEGAGTYGYTF
>TRBJ2-1|TRBD2|TRBV5-1|few|14
TGCGCCAGCAGCACTGGGACTAGCGGGATCCTGCAGTTCTTC
CASSTGTSGILQFF
>TRBJ2-1|.|TRBV20-1|few|14
TGCGGACCTACACCGGGGATGATGTACAATGAGCAGTTCTTC
CGPTPGMMYNEQFF
>TRBJ2-5|TRBD1|TRBV25-1|few|13
TGTGCCAGCAGCCCGACAGGGACGGAGACCCAGTACTTC
CASSPTGTETQYF
>TRBJ2-3|.|TRBV20-1|few|11
TGCAGTGCTAAGCTGGGAGGTACGCAGTATTTT
CSAKLGGTQYF
>TRBJ2-4|TRBD1|TRBV11-2|few|17
TGTGCCAGCAGCTTAGGCCCGGACAGGGGTGCCAAAAACATTCAGTACTTC
CASSLGPDRGAKNIQYF
>TRBJ2-2|TRBD2|TRBV15|.|17
TGTGCCTCCCGGACTAGCGGGAGGGCCTTTAACACCGGGGAGCTGTTTTTT
CASRTSGRAFNTGELFF
>TRBJ2-2|TRBD1|TRBV5-1|.|16
TGCGCCAGCAGCCTGAGCCGGACAGGGAACACCGGGGAGCTGTTTTTT
CASSLSRTGNTGELFF
>TRBJ2-3|TRBD2|TRBV7-9|few|16
TGTGCCAGCAGCTTGGGGGACTACCGCTCAACAGATACGCAGTATTTT
CASSLGDYRSTDTQYF
>TRBJ1-1|TRBD1|TRBV9|few|17
TGTGCCAGCAGCGTCCGGGACAGCATCTTTTTGAACACTGAAGCTTTCTTT
CASSVRDSIFLNTEAFF
>TRBJ2-1|TRBD1|TRBV7-9|.|13
TGTGCCAGCAGCTCGGACAGGGGGTTTGAGCAGTTCTTC
CASSSDRGFEQFF
>TRBJ2-7|TRBD1|TRBV3-1|few|16
TGTGCCAGCAGCCAAGTGGGACAGGGTCTCATCTACGAGCAGTACTTC
CASSQVGQGLIYEQYF
>TRBJ2-1|TRBD1|TRBV20-1|.|16
TGCAGTGCTAGAGATCTGGGACAGGGCGATTATAATGAGCAGTTCTTC
CSARDLGQGDYNEQFF
>TRBJ2-1|.|TRBV5-1|few|15
TGCGCCAGCAGCTTGGCCGGGGACTGGTACAATGAGCAGTTCTTC
CASSLAGDWYNEQFF
>TRBJ2-7|.|TRBV29-1|.|14
TGCAGCGTTGAAGGCGGCAGGGAAGGACACGAGCAGTACTTC
CSVEGGREGHEQYF
>TRBJ2-1|.|TRBV5-1|.|15
TGCGCCAGCAGCATCCCACTAGCAGGGGAAAATGAGCAGTTCTTC
CASSIPLAGENEQFF
>TRBJ2-1|TRBD1|TRBV5-4|.|16
TGTGCCAGCAGCCACGGACCGAAAACAGGGGGACCCGAGCAGTTCTTC
CASSHGPKTGGPEQFF
>TRBJ1-4|TRBD1|TRBV5-1|.|15
TGCGCCAGCAGCGGCGGACAGGGGAATAATGAAAAACTGTTTTTT
CASSGGQGNNEKLFF
>TRBJ2-7|TRBD2|TRBV7-9|.|18
TGTGCCAGCCGGAACGCTCAGGGGGCTAGCGGGAGGAGCTACGAGCAGTACTTC
CASRNAQGASGRSYEQYF
>TRBJ2-1|.|TRBV20-1|few|16
TGCAGTGCTAGGGTGGGGTCCCCTGGTAGAGCCAATGAGCAGTTCTTC
CSARVGSPGRANEQFF
>TRBJ2-1|.|TRBV5-1|.|15
TGCGCCAGCAGCTTGGGAGAGACTACCTACAATGAGCAGTTCTTC
CASSLGETTYNEQFF